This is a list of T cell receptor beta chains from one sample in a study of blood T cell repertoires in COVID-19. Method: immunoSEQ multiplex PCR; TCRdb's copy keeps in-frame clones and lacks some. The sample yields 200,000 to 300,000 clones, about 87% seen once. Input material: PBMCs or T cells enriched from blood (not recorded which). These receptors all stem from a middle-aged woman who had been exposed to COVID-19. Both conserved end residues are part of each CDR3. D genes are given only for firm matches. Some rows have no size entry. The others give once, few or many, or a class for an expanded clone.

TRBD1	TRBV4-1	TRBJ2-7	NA	CASRRTGEDEQYF	TGCGCCAGCAGACGGACAGGGGAAGACGAGCAGTACTTC
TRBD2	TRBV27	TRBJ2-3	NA	CASRRTSVPTSTDTQYF	TGTGCCAGCAGAAGAACTAGCGTACCTACTAGCACAGATACGCAGTATTTT
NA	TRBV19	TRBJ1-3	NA	CAITPYSGNTIYF	TGTGCCATCACACCTTACTCTGGAAACACCATATATTTT
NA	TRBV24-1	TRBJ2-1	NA	CATSLRAGYNEQFF	TGTGCCACCAGTCTAAGGGCGGGCTACAATGAGCAGTTCTTC
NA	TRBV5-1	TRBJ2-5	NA	CASSPQGGGQETQYF	TGTGCCAGCAGCCCCCAGGGTGGGGGGCAAGAGACCCAGTACTTC
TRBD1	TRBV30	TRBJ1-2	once	CACRQGRGYTF	TGTGCCTGCAGACAGGGACGTGGCTACACCTTC
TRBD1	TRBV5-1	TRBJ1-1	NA	CASSPGDRDTEAFF	TGCGCCAGCAGCCCTGGGGACAGAGACACTGAAGCTTTCTTT
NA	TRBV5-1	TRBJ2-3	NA	CASSLSEGNTDTQYF	TGTGCCAGCAGCTTGTCAGAGGGAAACACAGATACGCAGTATTTT
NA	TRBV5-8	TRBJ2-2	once	CASSTTGFGELFF	TGTGCCAGCAGCACAACAGGGTTCGGGGAGCTGTTTTTT
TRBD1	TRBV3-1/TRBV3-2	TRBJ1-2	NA	CASSQARPLTGVFGYTF	TGTGCCAGCAGCCAAGCGCGGCCCCTTACAGGGGTTTTCGGCTACACCTTC
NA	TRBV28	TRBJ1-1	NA	CASSLAGTEAFF	TGTGCCAGCAGTTTGGCGGGCACTGAAGCTTTCTTT
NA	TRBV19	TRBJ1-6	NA	CASRAWGGSGSPLHF	TGTGCCAGTAGAGCCTGGGGAGGGTCGGGTTCACCCCTCCACTTT
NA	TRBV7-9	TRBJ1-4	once	CASSLGSTGRNEKLFF	TGTGCCAGCAGCTTAGGTTCTACAGGGAGAAACGAAAAACTGTTTTTT
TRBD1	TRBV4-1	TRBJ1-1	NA	CASSLGQRTTEAFF	TGCGCCAGCAGCCTGGGACAGAGGACCACTGAAGCTTTCTTT
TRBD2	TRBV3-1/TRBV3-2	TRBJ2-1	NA	CASSQGGAGGFGEQFF	TGTGCCAGCAGCCAAGGTGGTGCGGGAGGGTTTGGTGAGCAGTTCTTC
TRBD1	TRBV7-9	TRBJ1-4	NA	CASSPYRGGEKLFF	TGTGCCAGCAGCCCTTACAGGGGTGGGGAAAAACTGTTTTTT
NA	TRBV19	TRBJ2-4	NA	CASSIRGAKNIQYF	TGTGCCAGTAGTATTCGCGGAGCCAAAAACATTCAGTACTTC
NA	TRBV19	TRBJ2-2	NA	CASSDGSLSTGELFF	TGTGCCAGTAGTGACGGGTCATTAAGCACCGGGGAGCTGTTTTTT
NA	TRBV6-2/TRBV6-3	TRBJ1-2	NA	CASSREQGYGYTF	TGTGCCAGCAGCCGAGAACAGGGATACGGCTACACCTTC
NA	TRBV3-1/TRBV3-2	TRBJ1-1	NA	CASSQGRRVYTEAFF	TGTGCCAGCAGCCAAGGTCGACGGGTCTACACTGAAGCTTTCTTT
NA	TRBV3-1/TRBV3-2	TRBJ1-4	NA	CASSPFNEKLFF	TGTGCCAGCAGCCCTTTCAATGAAAAACTGTTTTTT
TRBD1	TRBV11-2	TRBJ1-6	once	CASSPRRGQGRVYNSPLHF	TGTGCCAGCAGCCCTAGGCGTGGACAGGGGAGGGTTTATAATTCACCCCTCCACTTT
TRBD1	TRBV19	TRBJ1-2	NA	CASTLIPGQGEANYGYTF	TGTGCCAGTACCCTCATACCGGGACAGGGAGAGGCTAACTATGGCTACACCTTC
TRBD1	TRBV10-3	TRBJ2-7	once	CAISDGQGRSYEQYF	TGTGCCATCAGTGACGGACAGGGAAGGTCCTACGAGCAGTACTTC
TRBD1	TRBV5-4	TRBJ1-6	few	CASSKGGQNNSPLHF	TGTGCCAGCAGCAAGGGGGGACAGAATAATTCACCCCTCCACTTT
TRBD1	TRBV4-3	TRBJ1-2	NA	CASSQVSTGGYTF	TGCGCCAGCAGCCAAGTCTCGACAGGGGGCTACACCTTC
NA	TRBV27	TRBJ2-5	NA	CASRWGAGVQETQYF	TGTGCCAGCCGTTGGGGGGCGGGGGTACAAGAGACCCAGTACTTC
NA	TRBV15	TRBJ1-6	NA	CATSRDLGAHNSPLHF	TGTGCCACCAGCAGAGATCTGGGGGCCCATAATTCACCCCTCCACTTT
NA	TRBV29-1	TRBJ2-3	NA	CSVEVLSTDTQYF	TGCAGCGTTGAAGTCCTTTCCACAGATACGCAGTATTTT
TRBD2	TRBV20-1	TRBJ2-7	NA	CSASQPGLAYEQYF	TGCAGTGCTAGTCAGCCGGGACTAGCTTACGAGCAGTACTTC
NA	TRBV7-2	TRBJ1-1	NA	CASSSLEYTEAFF	TGTGCCAGCAGCTCCTTAGAATACACTGAAGCTTTCTTT
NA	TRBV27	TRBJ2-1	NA	CASSQTGWGKENEQFF	TGTGCCAGCAGTCAAACAGGGTGGGGGAAGGAGAATGAGCAGTTCTTC
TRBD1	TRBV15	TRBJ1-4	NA	CATSRDRDRTNEKLFF	TGTGCCACCAGCAGGGATAGGGACAGGACTAATGAAAAACTGTTTTTT
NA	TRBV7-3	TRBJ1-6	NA	CASSLQGSYNSPLHF	TGTGCCAGCAGTCTCCAGGGCTCCTATAATTCACCCCTCCACTTT
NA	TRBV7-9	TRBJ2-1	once	CASRSAATLNNEQFF	TGTGCCAGCAGGAGTGCGGCCACTTTGAACAATGAGCAGTTCTTC
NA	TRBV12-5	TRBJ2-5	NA	CASAPESGFQYF	TGTGCTAGTGCCCCCGAGAGCGGTTTCCAGTACTTC
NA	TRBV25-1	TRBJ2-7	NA	CASSEADKYEQYF	TGTGCCAGCAGTGAAGCGGACAAGTACGAGCAGTACTTC
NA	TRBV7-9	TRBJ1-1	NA	CASSSTSGGLLGTEAFF	TGTGCCAGCAGCTCCACATCGGGGGGGTTGTTAGGCACTGAAGCTTTCTTT
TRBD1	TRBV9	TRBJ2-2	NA	CASRTGTGYFSGELFF	TGTGCCAGCAGGACCGGGACAGGGTACTTCTCTGGGGAGCTGTTTTTT
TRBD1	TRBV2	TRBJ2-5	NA	CASRGTGGLGETQYF	TGTGCCAGCCGTGGAACAGGGGGCCTGGGAGAGACCCAGTACTTC
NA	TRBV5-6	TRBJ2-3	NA	CASRGRTASTDTQYF	TGTGCCAGCAGAGGCAGGACAGCCAGCACAGATACGCAGTATTTT
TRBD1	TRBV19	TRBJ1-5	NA	CASSMQGAGDQPQHF	TGTGCCAGTAGTATGCAGGGGGCGGGGGATCAGCCCCAGCATTTT
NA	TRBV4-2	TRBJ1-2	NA	CASSQDGLAGASYGYTF	TGTGCCAGCAGCCAAGATGGATTGGCGGGGGCCAGCTATGGCTACACCTTC
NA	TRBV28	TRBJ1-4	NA	CASSTAAAGQTNEKLFF	TGTGCCAGCAGTACCGCTGCCGCGGGGCAGACCAATGAAAAACTGTTTTTT
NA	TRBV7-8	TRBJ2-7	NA	CASSLGQGPSYEQYF	TGTGCCAGCAGCTTAGGGCAGGGGCCCTCTTACGAGCAGTACTTC
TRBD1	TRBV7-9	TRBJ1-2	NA	CASTRTGEEYGYTF	TGTGCCAGCACCAGGACAGGGGAAGAGTATGGCTACACCTTC
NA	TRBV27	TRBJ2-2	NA	CASRRDTPQITGELFF	TGTGCCAGCAGGAGGGATACTCCCCAGATCACCGGGGAGCTGTTTTTT
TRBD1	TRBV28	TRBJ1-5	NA	CASSFAQGGSNQPQHF	TGTGCCAGCAGTTTTGCCCAGGGGGGTAGCAATCAGCCCCAGCATTTT
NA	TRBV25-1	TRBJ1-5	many	CASSGRESQPQHF	TGTGCCAGCAGTGGGAGGGAGAGTCAGCCCCAGCATTTT
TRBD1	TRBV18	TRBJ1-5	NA	CASSPSSDRGLNQPQHF	TGTGCCAGCTCACCCTCCTCGGACAGGGGGCTCAATCAGCCCCAGCATTTT
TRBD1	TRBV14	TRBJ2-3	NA	CASSHWDRESDTQYF	TGTGCCAGCAGCCACTGGGACAGGGAGAGTGATACGCAGTATTTT
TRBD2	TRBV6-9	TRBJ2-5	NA	CASVALAGAKETQYF	TGTGCCAGCGTGGCACTAGCGGGAGCTAAGGAGACCCAGTACTTC
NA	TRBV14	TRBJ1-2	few	CASSQEDKGGLYGYTF	TGTGCCAGCAGCCAAGAGGACAAGGGAGGCCTTTATGGCTACACCTTC
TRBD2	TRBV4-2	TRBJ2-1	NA	CASSQEWGLAKGNEQFF	TGTGCCAGCAGCCAAGAATGGGGACTAGCGAAAGGAAATGAGCAGTTCTTC
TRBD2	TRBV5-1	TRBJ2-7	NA	CASSLAAASGGSYEQYF	TGCGCCAGCAGCTTGGCCGCGGCTAGCGGGGGGTCCTACGAGCAGTACTTC
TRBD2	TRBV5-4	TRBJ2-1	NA	CASSPRGTSGGAVNEQFF	TGTGCCAGCAGCCCGCGAGGGACTAGCGGGGGGGCCGTAAATGAGCAGTTCTTC
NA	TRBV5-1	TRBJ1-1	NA	CASSLGGREFSTEAFF	TGCGCCAGCAGCTTGGGGGGTAGGGAGTTCAGCACTGAAGCTTTCTTT
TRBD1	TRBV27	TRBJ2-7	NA	CASTKTGQGAGEQYF	TGTGCCAGCACCAAAACGGGACAGGGGGCTGGGGAGCAGTACTTC
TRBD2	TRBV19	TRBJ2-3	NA	CASSMASGGTDTQYF	TGTGCCAGTAGTATGGCTAGCGGGGGCACAGATACGCAGTATTTT